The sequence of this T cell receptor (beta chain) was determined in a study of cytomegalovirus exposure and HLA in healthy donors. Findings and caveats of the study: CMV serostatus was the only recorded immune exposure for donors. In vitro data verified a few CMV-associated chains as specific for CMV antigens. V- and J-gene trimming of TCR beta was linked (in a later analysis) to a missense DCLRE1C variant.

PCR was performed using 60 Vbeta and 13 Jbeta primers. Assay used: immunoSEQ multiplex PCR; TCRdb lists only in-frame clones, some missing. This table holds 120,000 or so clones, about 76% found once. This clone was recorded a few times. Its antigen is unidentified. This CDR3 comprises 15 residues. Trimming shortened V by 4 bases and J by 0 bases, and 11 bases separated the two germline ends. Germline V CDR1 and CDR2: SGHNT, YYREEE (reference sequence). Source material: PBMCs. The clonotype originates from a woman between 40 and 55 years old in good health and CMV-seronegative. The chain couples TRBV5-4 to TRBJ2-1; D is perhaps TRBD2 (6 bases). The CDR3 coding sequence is TGTGCCAGCAGCCAAGAAGCGGGCTCCTACAATGAGCAGTTCTTC. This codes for CASSQEAGSYNEQFF.